A single sample gave rise to the 23 T cell receptor beta chains below, sequenced in a study of blood T cell repertoires in COVID-19. Sequenced by immunoSEQ multiplex PCR; TCRdb stores in-frame clones only, minus some. The sample lists 320,000 or so clones, about 90% occurring once. The specimen was PBMCs or T cells enriched from blood (not recorded which). All receptors come from a woman aged 25 to 45 who had recovered from COVID-19.

This rearrangement joins TRBV11-2 to TRBJ2-7; 7 bases agree with TRBD1. V shed 3 bases, J shed 3 bases, and the junction held 8 bases outside the gene matches. Germline assignment: CDR1 SGHAT and CDR2 FQNNGV. The CDR3 runs to 15 residues. The CDR3, as DNA: TGTGCCAGCAGCTTGAACAGGGGAAAGGTCTACGAGCAGTACTTC. Translation: CASSLNRGKVYEQYF. Full variable domain (missing parts from reference TRBV11-2 and TRBJ2-7): EAGVAQSPRYKIIEKRQSVAFWCNPISGHATLYWYQQILGQGPKLLIQFQNNGVVDDSQLPKDRFSAERLKGVDSTLKIQPAKLEDSAVYLCASSLNRGKVYEQYFGPGTRLTVT.

The V and J genes are TRBV27 and TRBJ2-5, with a possible D match to TRBD2 (7 bases). This CDR3 has 16 amino acids. V was shortened by 5 bases and J by 4 bases, with 20 bases between the two germline ends. Germline CDR1 MNHEY, CDR2 SMNVEV (reference sequence). The CDR3 DNA sequence: TGTGCCAGCAGTCCCCGCCCTGGGGGGGGGCCAGAGACCCAGTACTTC. This sequence encodes CASSPRPGGGPETQYF.

The CDR3 DNA is TGTGCCAGCAGGAACGGGACAGGGAGTGGTGGCTACACCTTC. Residues: CASRNGTGSGGYTF. The J gene is TRBJ1-2, the V gene TRBV7-9; TRBD1 matches 9 bases. V lost 6 bases to trimming and J lost 7 bases; unmatched junction nucleotides: 9. Per germline, CDR1 SEHNR and CDR2 FQNEAQ (reference sequence). The CDR3 runs to 14 residues.

A few counts support this clone. The rearrangement links TRBV5-4 to TRBJ2-2, with D perhaps matching TRBD1 (5 bases). Germline assignment: CDR1 SGHNT and CDR2 YYREEE (reference sequence). The CDR3 runs to 17 residues. The V gene lost 0 bases and the J gene lost 6 bases, with 18 bases spanning the gap. The CDR3 protein is CASSLGGQGVQAGELFF. Here the CDR3 DNA reads TGTGCCAGCAGCTTGGGGGGCCAAGGCGTGCAGGCCGGGGAGCTGTTTTTT.

The rearrangement links TRBV5-1 to TRBJ1-1, with D possibly being TRBD1 (5 bases). Trimming pared 0 bases from V and 6 bases from J, leaving 12 bases between. The CDR3 has 14 amino acids. Germline CDR1 is SGHRS and CDR2 is YFSETQ. This chain's CDR3 is CASSLEVEGSEAFF. The CDR3 DNA reads TGCGCCAGCAGCTTGGAGGTGGAGGGGTCTGAAGCTTTCTTT.

V usage is TRBV3-1 (or the pseudogene TRBV3-2) and J usage is TRBJ1-2; 8 bases line up with TRBD1. Losses at the gene ends were 0 bases for V and 6 bases for J; bases not matched to a gene: 12. Looked up from germline, CDR1 is LGHDT and CDR2 is YNNKEL (reference sequence). The CDR3 totals 17 residues. The CDR3 DNA is TGTGCCAGCAGCCAAGATCGAAGGGGCAGGGGGCGGAATGGCTACACCTTC. Its protein product is CASSQDRRGRGRNGYTF.

The rearrangement links TRBV7-9 to TRBJ2-1; 9 bases line up with TRBD1. Germline V gene lookup returns CDR1 SEHNR and CDR2 FQNEAQ (reference sequence). The CDR3 spans 15 residues. J lost 2 bases, V lost 5 bases, and 4 bases had no gene match. The chain's CDR3 is CASSPGQGPYNEQFF. The CDR3 region has the DNA TGTGCCAGCAGCCCGGGACAGGGTCCCTACAATGAGCAGTTCTTC.

The chain uses TRBV29-1 and TRBJ1-2; 7 bases are a match to TRBD1. Germline V CDR1 and CDR2: SQVTM, ANQGSEA. The CDR3 is 12 residues long. Losses at the gene ends were 7 bases for V and 2 bases for J; bases not matched to a gene: 4. In nucleotides, the CDR3 is TGCAGCGCCGGGACAGAGAACTATGGCTACACCTTC. This gives the protein CSAGTENYGYTF. The variable domain in full, with the rest retrieved from reference TRBV29-1 and TRBJ1-2, is SAVISQKPSRDICQRGTSLTIQCQVDSQVTMMFWYRQQPGQSLTLIATANQGSEATYESGFVIDKFPISRPNLTFSTLTVSNMSPEDSSIYLCSAGTENYGYTFGSGTRLTVV.

V gene TRBV12-3 or TRBV12-4 combines with J gene TRBJ2-5; TRBD2 might be the D (7 bases). The CDR3 contains 13 residues. V was shortened by 3 bases and J by 6 bases, with 11 bases between the two germline ends. The CDR3 nucleotides are TGTGCCAGCAGTTTCCCGGGGGGCCAGACCCAGTACTTC. The encoded protein is CASSFPGGQTQYF.

V gene TRBV5-1 combines with J gene TRBJ2-7; D perhaps matches TRBD2 (5 bases). This CDR3 spans 14 amino acids. The germline V gene encodes CDR1 SGHRS and CDR2 YFSETQ. V was pared by 4 bases and J by 1 base, with 12 bases between. CDR3 DNA sequence: TGCGCCAGCAGCGCCCGGGGTGATTCCTACGAGCAGTACTTC. Translation gives CASSARGDSYEQYF.

The rearrangement uses TRBV7-9 and TRBJ1-2, with TRBD1 identical over 8 bases. Germline lookup yields CDR1 SEHNR and CDR2 FQNEAQ (reference sequence). The CDR3 has 13 amino acids. With 5 bases clipped from V and 7 bases from J, the junction kept 6 bases outside the gene matches. The CDR3 bases are TGTGCCAGCAGCACGGACAGGGTGGGTGGCTACACCTTC. Encoded protein: CASSTDRVGGYTF. The complete variable domain, with remaining parts taken from reference TRBV7-9 and TRBJ1-2, reads DTGVSQNPRHKITKRGQNVTFRCDPISEHNRLYWYRQTLGQGPEFLTYFQNEAQLEKSRLLSDRFSAERPKGSFSTLEIQRTEQGDSAMYLCASSTDRVGGYTFGSGTRLTVV.

This chain links TRBV27 with TRBJ2-1; no definite D call. The CDR3 is made up of 13 amino acids. V was trimmed by 0 bases and J by 4 bases, leaving 4 bases between them. Germline V CDR1 and CDR2: MNHEY, SMNVEV (reference sequence). CDR3 sequence (DNA): TGTGCCAGCAGTTTATCCGAGTACAATGAGCAGTTCTTC. Its translation is CASSLSEYNEQFF.

The chain combines TRBV7-9 with TRBJ1-2; TRBD1 agrees at 9 bases. Germline CDR1 is SEHNR and CDR2 is FQNEAQ (reference sequence). The length of the CDR3 is 13 residues. V lost 5 bases to trimming and J lost 7 bases; unmatched junction nucleotides: 5. The CDR3 coding sequence is TGTGCCAGCAGCACGGACAGGGGACGTGGCTACACCTTC. This codes for CASSTDRGRGYTF.

This clone was recorded a few times. The chain has TRBV6-2 or TRBV6-3 and TRBJ1-5; a weak D match, TRBD1 (5 bases). This CDR3 region has 20 residues. The germline V gene encodes CDR1 MNHEY and CDR2 SVGEGT. V was pared by 2 bases and J by 5 bases, with 28 bases between. The CDR3 DNA reads TGTGCCAGCAGTTACCTCGTCTTAAGTCTTTCCAGGGAGGGTGATCAGCCCCAGCATTTT. This codes for CASSYLVLSLSREGDQPQHF.

The chain carries TRBV2 and TRBJ1-2; the D gene is possibly TRBD1 (6 bases). This CDR3 comprises 13 residues. V was trimmed by 9 bases and J by 0 bases, leaving 11 bases between them. Germline CDR1 reads SNHLY; CDR2 reads FYNNEI. This CDR3 reads CASGQFPNYGYTF. CDR3 bases: TGTGCCAGTGGACAGTTCCCTAACTATGGCTACACCTTC.

This sequence joins TRBV5-1 and TRBJ1-1; no reliable D call. Per germline, CDR1 SGHRS and CDR2 YFSETQ. The CDR3 sequence is 16 residues long. The V gene lost 0 bases and the J gene lost 0 bases, with 12 bases spanning the gap. The CDR3 sequence is CASSLGYRDMNTEAFF. The CDR3 DNA follows: TGCGCCAGCAGCTTGGGCTATCGAGACATGAACACTGAAGCTTTCTTT.

The rearrangement joins TRBV30 to TRBJ1-4; no firm D call. Germline lookup yields CDR1 GTSNPN and CDR2 SVGIG (reference sequence). Trimming removed 0 bases at V and 5 bases at J, with 13 bases between. The CDR3 totals 15 residues. CDR3 residues: CAWSVGSIGNEKLFF. In DNA, the CDR3 is TGTGCCTGGAGTGTGGGGAGCATTGGAAATGAAAAACTGTTTTTT.

This rearrangement joins TRBV7-9 to TRBJ1-4; 7 bases map to TRBD1. Germline lookup yields CDR1 SEHNR and CDR2 FQNEAQ (reference sequence). V was pared by 5 bases and J by 4 bases, with 4 bases of the junction left unmatched. This CDR3 region has 14 residues. This CDR3 reads CASSRGQLNEKLFF. CDR3 nucleotides: TGTGCCAGCAGCCGGGGACAGCTTAATGAAAAACTGTTTTTT.

The chain combines TRBV28 with TRBJ1-3; 7 bases align to TRBD1. Germline V lookup: CDR1 MDHEN, CDR2 SYDVKM. The CDR3 contains 17 residues. Trimming took 4 bases from V and 0 from J; bases not matched to a gene: 9. CDR3 in amino acids: CASSSRTGASSGNTIYF. Here the CDR3 DNA reads TGTGCCAGCAGTTCCCGGACAGGCGCGAGCTCTGGAAACACCATATATTTT.

This clone was detected a few times. V is TRBV10-3 and J is TRBJ1-3; possible D gene TRBD1, 6 bases. The CDR3 has 15 residues. The germline CDR1 and CDR2 sequences are ENHRY and SYGVKD. V shed 5 bases and J shed 0 bases, with 11 bases lying between them. The CDR3 is CAISPQGGSGNTIYF. The CDR3, as DNA: TGTGCCATCAGTCCCCAAGGGGGCTCTGGAAACACCATATATTTT.

The V call is TRBV5-1, the J call TRBJ1-2; 8 bases fit TRBD1. Losses at the gene ends were 6 bases for V and 7 bases for J; bases not matched to a gene: 23. This CDR3 region has 18 residues. Looked up from germline, CDR1 is SGHRS and CDR2 is YFSETQ. This CDR3 is CASTLGARGQSPRGGYTF. CDR3 nucleotide sequence: TGCGCCAGCACCCTGGGTGCCAGGGGGCAGAGTCCACGGGGTGGCTACACCTTC. Based on the CDR3 plus reference TRBV5-1 and TRBJ1-2, the full variable domain is KAGVTQTPRYLIKTRGQQVTLSCSPISGHRSVSWYQQTPGQGLQFLFEYFSETQRNKGNFPGRFSGRQFSNSRSEMNVSTLELGDSALYLCASTLGARGQSPRGGYTFGSGTRLTVV.

A remark on this clone: The identical CDR3 is also encoded by other nucleotide sequences in the sample. The gene calls are TRBV9 and TRBJ1-1; no clear D. The CDR3 is 14 residues long. Deletions cut 0 bases from V and 3 bases from J, with 9 bases between. Germline-derived CDR1 and CDR2 are SGDLS and YYNGEE. For the CDR3, the DNA is TGTGCCAGCAGCGTAGGGGGAGTGGACACTGAAGCTTTCTTT. It encodes CASSVGGVDTEAFF.

Here the CDR3 reads CASSQVGNRGQNTEAFF. DNA for the CDR3: TGTGCCAGCAGCCAAGTGGGGAACAGGGGGCAGAACACTGAAGCTTTCTTT. This chain connects TRBV3-1 (or the pseudogene TRBV3-2) to TRBJ1-1; 9 nucleotides line up with TRBD1. V was pared by 1 base and J by 1 base, with 7 bases of the junction left unmatched. Germline CDR1 LGHDT, CDR2 YNNKEL (reference sequence). The CDR3 extends over 17 amino acids.